The T cell receptor beta chain under discussion was sequenced for a study of STAT5B mutations in CD4+ large granular lymphocyte leukemia. Study background: The CDR3 'QG' motif was associated with a particular HLA allele among healthy donors. The study, taken as a whole, reports: 8/27 top patient clones versus 2/35 control clones were TRBV06-family. Data were not HLA-matched across samples.

This CDR3 is 13 amino acids long. The germline V gene has CDR1 GTSNPN and CDR2 SVGIG (reference sequence). V lost 0 bases and J lost 8, with 13 bases in between. Authors' data handling: Lowest detectable productive clonotype frequency was 2.59 x 10-5. Only in-frame clones appear in the TCRdb table, and some are missing; sequencing was by immunoSEQ multiplex PCR. Clone size and V and J calls were adopted from that table, with D and trimming inferred from the DNA. Altogether about 24,000 clones are present, more than 70% being singletons, with the ten largest covering 0.5% to 0.65%. Worth noting for this clone: The antigen is unknown.

The sequencing input was CD4+ T cells from blood buffy coats. V usage is TRBV30 and J usage is TRBJ1-2, with D maybe TRBD1 (5 bases). The TCR was taken from a human donor in good health. CDR3 residues: CAWSVLGGGGYTF. The CDR3 nucleotides read TGTGCCTGGAGTGTACTAGGTGGGGGAGGCTACACCTTC.